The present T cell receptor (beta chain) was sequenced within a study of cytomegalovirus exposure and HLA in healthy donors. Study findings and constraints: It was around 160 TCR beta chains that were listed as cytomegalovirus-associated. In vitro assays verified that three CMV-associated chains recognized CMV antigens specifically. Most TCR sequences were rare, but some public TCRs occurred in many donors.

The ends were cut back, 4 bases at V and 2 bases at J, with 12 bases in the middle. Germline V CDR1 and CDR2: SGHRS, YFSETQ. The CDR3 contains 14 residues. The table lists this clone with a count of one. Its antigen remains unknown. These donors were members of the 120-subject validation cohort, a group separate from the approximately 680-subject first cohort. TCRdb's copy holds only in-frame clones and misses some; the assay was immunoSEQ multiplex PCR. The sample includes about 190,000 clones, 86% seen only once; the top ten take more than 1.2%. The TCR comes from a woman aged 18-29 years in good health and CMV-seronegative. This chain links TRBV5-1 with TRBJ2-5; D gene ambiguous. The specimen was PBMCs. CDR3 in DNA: TGCGCCAGCAGCCCCGGAGCCGCACAAGAGACCCAGTACTTC. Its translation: CASSPGAAQETQYF.